This note documents a single T cell receptor (beta chain) sequence. Here immunoSEQ multiplex PCR was the method, and the copy in TCRdb shows in-frame clones only, minus some. The table lists around 530,000 clones, around 78% of them singletons. This entry is derived from a study of shared clonotypes between healthy human individuals. CDR3 length: 16 residues. Trimming took 0 bases from V and 0 from J, leaving 12 bases between them. The V gene's germline CDR1 is MNHNY and CDR2 SVGAGI (reference sequence). Material: PBMCs. V usage is TRBV6-6 and J usage is TRBJ2-7; either TRBD1 or TRBD2 may fit D (5 bases each). The clonotype was recovered from a woman in her 40s in good health. Some clones in this sample may be carry-over from other donors' samples. CDR3 sequence: CASSYSKGRSSYEQYF. Here the CDR3 DNA reads TGTGCCAGCAGTTACTCGAAGGGACGGAGCTCCTACGAGCAGTACTTC.